The entry below gives a single T cell receptor (beta chain) sequence along with its context. The antigen remains undetermined. V was trimmed by 6 bases and J by 2 bases, leaving 10 bases between them. Germline CDR1 and CDR2: MGHDK and SYGVNS. The CDR3 extends over 13 amino acids. Antigen-specific CD4+ T cells were expanded (with viral peptide pools) by the ViraFEST assay ahead of sequencing. An approximately ten-day culture period preceded the isolation of CD4+ T cells. The person acquired a PCR-confirmed SARS-CoV-2 infection between March and December 2020. Around 2.2 million PBMC were seeded per well and grown in the presence of about 9 IU/ml IL-2 and about 10 ug/ml peptides. The record originates from a study of vaccination effects on CD4 cells after COVID-19. Background on the study: At 16 days and one week before vaccination, a couple of convalescent patients gave samples. Findings and caveats of the study: Few convalescent patients, and no early post-infection timepoints, were available to the study. In people who had recovered, most post-vaccine spike-reactive clones were new vaccine-induced clones.

Libraries were prepared by immunoSEQ multiplex PCR; TCRdb keeps only in-frame clonotypes and omits some of them. Found here are about 45,000 clones, roughly four fifths of them singletons; the top ten hold less than 30%. The chain has TRBV25-1 and TRBJ2-5; D may be TRBD1 (6 bases). Source: CD4+ T cells from PBMCs cultured with a peptide pool, taken before COVID-19 vaccination. The sequence was obtained from a human donor who had a prior SARS-CoV-2 infection. In nucleotides, the CDR3 is TGTGCCAGCAGATACAGGGCTCAAGAGACCCAGTACTTC. It codes for CASRYRAQETQYF.